Here is one TCR beta chain with its context. The antigen it recognizes is unknown. Base quality data are lacking; no much larger clone is found one base away. Measured from the cysteine to the phenylalanine, the CDR3 is 15 residues long. The read is trimmed to its CDR3 DNA, 45 bases read in frame from base 1. As encoded in the germline V gene, CDR1 is SQVTM while CDR2 is ANQGSEA. The germline V end is reduced by 4 bases and the J end by 5 bases; junction bases left unmatched: 9. These data belong to a study of OX40 agonist ivuxolimab in advanced cancers. For context, the study as a whole: The costimulatory receptor OX40 (CD134) was targeted by ivuxolimab, a fully human IgG2 agonistic monoclonal antibody. Intravenous ivuxolimab was administered to patients every 2 weeks at six dose levels: 0.01, 0.1, 0.3, 1.5, 3 and 10 mg/kg. Among the approximately 54 dose-escalation patients, around 20 had hepatocellular carcinoma, roughly 15 melanoma, 9 renal cell carcinoma and 9 head and neck cancer. A male proportion of almost 85% and a mean age of approximately 62 years, ranging from about 20 to 85, were recorded for the dose-escalation cohort. Patients were allowed to have had prior anti-PD-1, anti-PD-L1 or anti-CTLA-4 therapy, and approximately 40% of the dose-escalation patients had been treated with checkpoint inhibitors. Partial responses occurred in three dose-escalation patients, of whom one had hepatocellular carcinoma and two had cutaneous melanoma. The purpose of peripheral TCRbeta sequencing was to test whether ivuxolimab changed TCR sequence diversity and led to clonal T-cell expansion. The paper describes the monotherapy dose-escalation part (N of about 57 patients) of the phase I trial of ivuxolimab.

Patients with autoimmune disease history or receiving systemic immunosuppression were excluded from the trial. Peripheral blood for TCR sequencing was drawn from every dose cohort at baseline, at cycle 4 day 1 and at cycle 7 day 1. The samples were taken from a phase I, first-in-human, multicenter, open-label dose-escalation trial of ivuxolimab. Adults with locally advanced or metastatic melanoma, renal cell carcinoma, hepatocellular carcinoma or head and neck squamous cell carcinoma were enrolled in the trial. Before TCR sequencing, CD4+ T cells and CD8+ T cells were sorted from peripheral blood as separate populations. Genomic DNA was extracted from sorted cells for sequencing of the TCRbeta CDR3 region. The immunoSEQ Assay was used for sequencing of TCRbeta CDR3 regions. Sourced from immuneACCESS, this table was stored by TCRdb with only in-frame sequences that have V and J called. A share of the clones is absent; for the studies checked, an unresolved V gene accounts for under half, and the remainder has no known explanation. Here the sample has more than 75,000 clones; under 90% occur a single time. The ten largest clones capture roughly 6% of the sample.

General conclusions and limits of the study: Low levels of normalized T-cell clonal expansion were also seen in some nonresponding patients. In the 0.1-3.0 mg/kg groups, partial responders had among the lowest normalized peripheral clonal expansion, particularly in CD8+ T cells. After ivuxolimab, expanded clones were on average more numerous among CD8+ T cells than among CD4+ T cells. Which antigens the clonally expanded peripheral T cells were specific for was not determined. At doses from 0.1 to 3.0 mg/kg, clonal expansion was seen in both CD4+ and CD8+ blood T cells between baseline and week 6.

This TCR was sampled from an adult with an advanced solid tumor such as melanoma, head and neck, liver or kidney cancer. The receptor chain draws on TRBV29-1 and TRBJ2-3, and 10 bases in between align with TRBD2. This sample comprised CD4+ or CD8+ T cells sorted from blood, obtained in a trial of the OX40 agonist ivuxolimab. The CDR3 loop reads CSVVGLAGEEDTQYF. DNA sequence: TGCAGCGTTGTTGGTCTAGCGGGAGAGGAAGATACGCAGTATTTT.